These T cell receptor beta chains were read from a single sample in a study of T cell responses to AZD1222 COVID-19 vaccine. Generated by immunoSEQ multiplex PCR, the TCRdb table keeps only in-frame clones and is missing some. The sample includes roughly 140,000 clones, less than 95% of them seen just once. The sample in question was peripheral blood, obtained on day 0 of AZD1222 vaccination. The receptors shown here come from an adult in good health. CDR3s include the opening cysteine and the closing phenylalanine or tryptophan. Each record gives: V gene, J gene, D gene, clone size, CDR3 protein, CDR3 DNA. A D gene is named only where the DNA matches it firmly. Clone size is given for some rows only: seen once, a few or many times, or a class if the clone is expanded.

>TRBV2|TRBJ1-6|TRBD1|NA
CASSPLGQPAGESPLHF
TGTGCCAGCAGTCCTTTGGGACAGCCCGCCGGGGAATCACCCCTCCACTTT
>TRBV24-1|TRBJ2-1|NA|few
CATSAPRANEQFF
TGTGCCACCAGTGCCCCTCGAGCCAATGAGCAGTTCTTC
>TRBV4-3|TRBJ2-7|NA|NA
CASSQGAGTAAYEQYF
TGCGCCAGCAGCCAAGGAGCGGGGACAGCGGCCTACGAGCAGTACTTC
>TRBV4-1|TRBJ1-5|NA|NA
CASSQTRAGQPQHF
TGCGCCAGCAGCCAGACGAGGGCAGGTCAGCCCCAGCATTTT
>TRBV14|TRBJ1-3|TRBD1|NA
CASSQGGTASGNTIYF
TGTGCCAGCAGCCAGGGTGGGACAGCCTCTGGAAACACCATATATTTT
>TRBV6-2/TRBV6-3|TRBJ2-1|TRBD1|NA
CASSYLETGGNEQFF
TGTGCCAGCAGTTACCTTGAGACAGGGGGCAATGAGCAGTTCTTC
>TRBV19|TRBJ1-1|TRBD1|once
CASLITGVGNTEAFF
TGTGCCAGTCTCATTACAGGGGTTGGGAACACTGAAGCTTTCTTT
>TRBV27|TRBJ2-1|TRBD2|NA
CASSFLTSGLDEQFF
TGTGCCAGCAGTTTCCTCACTAGCGGCCTGGATGAGCAGTTCTTC
>TRBV3-1/TRBV3-2|TRBJ2-7|NA|NA
CASSQGFSYEQYF
TGTGCCAGCAGCCAAGGATTTAGCTACGAGCAGTACTTC
>TRBV5-5|TRBJ2-7|NA|NA
CASSYTDYEQYF
TGTGCCAGCAGCTATACGGACTACGAGCAGTACTTC
>TRBV20-1|TRBJ1-5|NA|NA
CSASTATEVNQPQHF
TGCAGTGCTAGTACTGCGACGGAAGTTAATCAGCCCCAGCATTTT
>TRBV3-1/TRBV3-2|TRBJ2-7|NA|once
CASSQPIRSYEQYF
TGTGCCAGCAGCCAACCCATCCGCTCCTACGAGCAGTACTTC
>TRBV5-4|TRBJ1-1|TRBD1|NA
CASRPGQGMNTEAFF
TGTGCCAGCAGACCAGGACAGGGAATGAACACTGAAGCTTTCTTT
>TRBV27|TRBJ1-4|TRBD1|NA
CASSMGQGSNEKLFF
TGTGCCAGCAGTATGGGACAGGGGTCTAATGAAAAACTGTTTTTT
>TRBV24-1|TRBJ2-7|TRBD2|NA
CATSSGTSGTYEQYF
TGTGCCACCAGCTCCGGGACTAGCGGTACCTACGAGCAGTACTTC
>TRBV7-8|TRBJ2-3|TRBD2|NA
CASSLGSGSDTQYF
TGTGCCAGCAGCTTAGGTAGCGGGAGTGATACGCAGTATTTT
>TRBV6-2/TRBV6-3|TRBJ1-5|TRBD1|NA
CASSGQGLRQNSNQPQHF
TGTGCCAGCAGCGGACAGGGGCTCCGACAAAATAGCAATCAGCCCCAGCATTTT
>TRBV7-6|TRBJ2-5|TRBD2|NA
CASSPRTSGTSRETQYF
TGTGCCAGCAGCCCAAGGACTAGCGGGACCTCACGCGAGACCCAGTACTTC
>TRBV24-1|TRBJ2-7|TRBD2|NA
CATSDSGRREQYF
TGTGCCACCAGTGACAGCGGGAGGAGGGAGCAGTACTTC
>TRBV28|TRBJ1-5|NA|NA
CASSLTGWQPQHF
TGTGCCAGCAGTTTAACGGGTTGGCAGCCCCAGCATTTT
>TRBV4-3|TRBJ2-1|NA|NA
CASSQDSGTYNEQFF
TGCGCCAGCAGCCAAGATTCCGGGACCTACAATGAGCAGTTCTTC
>TRBV6-2/TRBV6-3|TRBJ1-5|NA|NA
CASSLTGYNQPQHF
TGTGCCAGCAGCCTAACAGGGTACAATCAGCCCCAGCATTTT
>TRBV27|TRBJ1-1|NA|once
CASSFYKTNEAFF
TGTGCCAGCAGTTTTTACAAAACTAATGAAGCTTTCTTT
>TRBV18|TRBJ2-7|NA|NA
CASSRGDSGQWAYEQYF
TGTGCCAGCTCCCGTGGTGATAGCGGACAATGGGCCTACGAGCAGTACTTC
>TRBV18|TRBJ2-1|TRBD1|NA
CASSPSHRGYEQFF
TGTGCCAGCTCACCATCTCACAGGGGATATGAGCAGTTCTTC
>TRBV5-8|TRBJ2-1|TRBD2|NA
CASSLGVGTSVYNEQFF
TGTGCCAGCAGCTTGGGGGTAGGGACTAGCGTATACAATGAGCAGTTCTTC
>TRBV5-4|TRBJ2-5|NA|NA
CASSLGGYFPGTQYF
TGTGCCAGCAGCTTGGGAGGATATTTTCCTGGGACCCAGTACTTC
>TRBV28|TRBJ1-5|NA|NA
CASSLEYQPQHF
TGTGCCAGCAGTTTAGAGTATCAGCCCCAGCATTTT
>TRBV19|TRBJ2-3|NA|NA
CATRQINTDTQYF
TGTGCCACGCGGCAGATCAACACAGATACGCAGTATTTT
>TRBV24-1|TRBJ2-3|TRBD2|NA
CATSDFHASGKTDTQYF
TGTGCCACCAGTGATTTCCATGCTAGCGGGAAGACAGATACGCAGTATTTT
>TRBV27|TRBJ2-1|NA|NA
CASSLGGNEQFF
TGTGCCAGCAGTTTAGGAGGTAATGAGCAGTTCTTC
>TRBV28|TRBJ2-7|TRBD1|NA
CAIKKTGGIYEQYF
TGTGCCATCAAAAAGACAGGGGGGATCTACGAGCAGTACTTC
>TRBV5-1|TRBJ2-7|NA|NA
CASSLESDTYEQYF
TGCGCCAGCAGCTTGGAATCAGATACCTACGAGCAGTACTTC
>TRBV5-1|TRBJ2-7|NA|NA
CASSGYSYEQYF
TGCGCCAGCAGCGGGTATTCCTACGAGCAGTACTTC
>TRBV6-5|TRBJ2-7|NA|NA
CAMGPESYYEQYF
TGTGCCATGGGCCCCGAATCCTACTACGAGCAGTACTTC
>TRBV4-1|TRBJ2-7|NA|NA
CASSQTLPGAYEQYF
TGCGCCAGCAGCCAAACCCTACCCGGGGCCTACGAGCAGTACTTC
>TRBV18|TRBJ2-5|NA|NA
CASSPFGAPEGTQYF
TGTGCCAGCTCACCATTTGGAGCCCCTGAAGGGACCCAGTACTTC
>TRBV29-1|TRBJ2-7|NA|NA
CSVSMETVYSYEQYF
TGCAGCGTCAGTATGGAGACCGTGTACTCCTACGAGCAGTACTTC
>TRBV28|TRBJ1-4|NA|few
CASSLAELNEKLFF
TGTGCCAGCAGTTTAGCGGAACTTAATGAAAAACTGTTTTTT
>TRBV7-9|TRBJ2-3|TRBD2|NA
CASSRRTSDTQYF
TGTGCCAGCAGCCGCCGGACTAGCGATACGCAGTATTTT
>TRBV9|TRBJ2-3|TRBD2|NA
CASSVEGLDTDTQYF
TGTGCCAGCAGCGTTGAGGGACTAGATACAGATACGCAGTATTTT
>TRBV27|TRBJ2-1|NA|NA
CASSLLLGDEQFF
TGTGCCAGCAGTTTACTCCTTGGGGATGAGCAGTTCTTC
>TRBV10-3|TRBJ1-2|TRBD1|NA
CAISSGGGSYGYTF
TGTGCCATCAGCTCAGGGGGCGGGAGCTATGGCTACACCTTC
>TRBV18|TRBJ1-1|NA|NA
CASSPQSTEAFF
TGTGCCAGCTCACCACAGTCCACTGAAGCTTTCTTT
>TRBV7-3|TRBJ2-7|NA|few
CASSLTLVSSYEQYF
TGTGCCAGCAGCTTAACCCTTGTCAGCTCCTACGAGCAGTACTTC
>TRBV30|TRBJ2-7|TRBD2|once
CAWSVRQREVGEQYF
TGTGCCTGGAGTGTACGTCAGCGGGAGGTCGGCGAGCAGTACTTC
>TRBV20-1|TRBJ1-4|NA|NA
CSASSGGGEKLFF
TGCAGTGCTAGTTCGGGGGGCGGTGAAAAACTGTTTTTT
>TRBV6-2/TRBV6-3|TRBJ2-7|TRBD2|once
CASSRDAGTSEYEQYF
TGTGCCAGCAGTCGCGACGCCGGGACTAGCGAGTACGAGCAGTACTTC
>TRBV15|TRBJ2-3|NA|NA
CATSFSTSTDTQYF
TGTGCCACCAGCTTTTCGACCTCCACAGATACGCAGTATTTT
>TRBV9|TRBJ2-7|NA|NA
CASRPSGSYEQYF
TGTGCCAGCAGACCCTCTGGTTCCTACGAGCAGTACTTC
>TRBV5-6|TRBJ2-2|NA|NA
CASSLAQNTGELFF
TGTGCCAGCAGCTTGGCACAGAACACCGGGGAGCTGTTTTTT
>TRBV14|TRBJ2-1|NA|NA
CASSPGVRPYNEQFF
TGTGCCAGCAGCCCGGGGGTTCGACCCTACAATGAGCAGTTCTTC
>TRBV6-5|TRBJ2-2|NA|NA
CASSYSTGNTGELFF
TGTGCCAGCAGTTACTCCACGGGTAACACCGGGGAGCTGTTTTTT
>TRBV19|TRBJ2-2|NA|once
CASTTDPGQIFAGELFF
TGTGCCAGCACCACCGACCCGGGACAAATTTTTGCCGGGGAGCTGTTTTTT
>TRBV6-5|TRBJ2-7|NA|NA
CASSLSGEQYF
TGTGCCAGCAGTTTGAGCGGCGAGCAGTACTTC